Each of the 20 T cell receptor beta chains below was sequenced from the same sample in a study of response to subunit inactivated influenza vaccine. TCRdb used MiXCR to reprocess the RT-PCR reads, holding one entry per CDR3 protein. The sample comprises 450,000 to 550,000 distinct CDR3 sequences, roughly 27% of which are singletons, and over 1.5% rests with the top ten. The source was CD4+ T cells sorted from PBMCs, collected about 5 days after vaccination. Receptors originate from a man aged 45-65 years who received an inactivated influenza vaccine.

This clonotype was detected only a few times. The chain employs TRBV21-1 and TRBJ2-1. TRBV21-1 is annotated as a pseudogene. The CDR3 has 16 residues. CDR3 loop: CASSKKLVTNRVEQFF. CDR3 coding DNA: TGTGCCAGCAGCAAAAAGTTGGTCACAAATCGGGTTGAGCAGTTCTTC.

At least ten counts were recorded for this clonotype. The rearrangement joins TRBV7-8 to TRBJ1-5; the match to TRBD1 covers 9 bases. The CDR3 runs to 13 residues. After removal of 6 bases from V and 7 bases from J, the junction contained 4 bases not matched to a gene. Germline assignment: CDR1 SGHVS and CDR2 FQNEAQ. CDR3 sequence: CASRSDRGQPQHF. As DNA, the CDR3 is TGTGCCAGCAGATCGGACAGGGGACAGCCCCAGCATTTT.

This clonotype was observed once. Written as DNA, the CDR3 is TGTGCCAGCACCCTGATGGCGGGCAGGGGATACGAGCAGTACTTC. Amino acids: CASTLMAGRGYEQYF. The chain is built from TRBV11-2 and TRBJ2-7, with D tentatively TRBD1 (6 bases). In germline, CDR1 is SGHAT, CDR2 FQNNGV. V lost 7 bases and J 4 bases, leaving 20 bases between the germline ends. This CDR3 region has 15 residues.

The V call is TRBV6-1, the J call TRBJ1-1; no clear D. The CDR3 is made up of 14 amino acids. The V end was cut by 6 bases, the J end by 1 base, with 12 bases between. Germline values: CDR1 MNHNS, CDR2 SASEGT. In DNA form, the CDR3 reads TGTGCCAGCAGCAGAGAAACGAGGAACACTGAAGCTTTCTTT. This gives the protein CASSRETRNTEAFF.

V gene TRBV12-3 or TRBV12-4 combines with J gene TRBJ2-7, with 8 bases lining up with TRBD1. Trimming at V came to 6 bases and at J to 4 bases, leaving 5 bases not matched to a gene. The CDR3 has 13 residues. The CDR3 DNA reads TGTGCCAGCAGGGACAGGGCCCAATACGAGCAGTACTTC. Amino acid sequence: CASRDRAQYEQYF.

This clonotype was seen only a few times. The gene calls are TRBV2 and TRBJ2-7; D gene ambiguous. The CDR3 runs 13 residues. V gave up 4 bases and J gave up 2 bases, with 9 bases separating them. The germline gives CDR1 SNHLY, CDR2 FYNNEI. The CDR3 loop is CASSGAVAYEQYF. The CDR3 DNA is TGTGCCAGCAGTGGGGCGGTTGCCTACGAGCAGTACTTC. The whole variable domain, remainder taken from reference TRBV2 and TRBJ2-7, is EPEVTQTPSHQVTQMGQEVILRCVPISNHLYFYWYRQILGQKVEFLVSFYNNEISEKSEIFDDQFSVERPDGSNFTLKIRSTKLEDSAMYFCASSGAVAYEQYFGPGTRLTVT.

This clonotype was counted many times. V and J are TRBV20-1 and TRBJ2-7; D is perhaps TRBD1 (6 bases). The germline V gene has CDR1 DFQATT and CDR2 SNEGSKA (reference sequence). V lost 4 bases to trimming and J lost 7 bases, with 14 bases between them. The CDR3 consists of 12 residues. The CDR3 loop is CSATDSPGEQYF. CDR3 in DNA: TGCAGTGCTACGGACAGCCCGGGGGAGCAGTACTTC.

The chain carries TRBV7-7 and TRBJ2-2; D is unresolved. Germline CDR1 is SSHAT and CDR2 is FNYEAQ (reference sequence). V lost 7 bases and J 8 bases, leaving 14 bases between the germline ends. The CDR3 loop spans 13 amino acids. The CDR3 nucleotides are TGTGCCAGCACCCCGGGTCCTCTGGGGGAGCTGTTTTTT. This gives the protein CASTPGPLGELFF.

A few counts support this clonotype. A much larger clone lies a single base off, so this may be a read error. This chain connects TRBV7-2 to TRBJ1-2, with 8 bases aligning to TRBD1. Germline-derived CDR1 and CDR2 are SGHTA and FQGNSA. The CDR3 runs 13 residues. With V trimmed by 5 bases and J by 5 bases, 4 bases remained unmatched. CDR3 in DNA: TGTGCCAGCAGCGCGGACAGGGTTTATGGCTACACCTTC. Amino acids: CASSADRVYGYTF.

The chain uses TRBV12-3 or TRBV12-4 and TRBJ2-5, with TRBD1 identical over 7 bases. With V trimmed by 2 bases and J by 2 bases, 2 bases remained unmatched. The CDR3 runs 14 residues. CDR3 sequence: CASSLPGQQETQYF. The CDR3 DNA follows: TGTGCCAGCAGTTTACCGGGACAGCAAGAGACCCAGTACTTC.

This clonotype was seen more than once but under ten times. This chain connects TRBV20-1 to TRBJ2-1; TRBD2 agrees at 12 bases. Germline values: CDR1 DFQATT, CDR2 SNEGSKA (reference sequence). The length of the CDR3 is 16 residues. The J segment lost 10 bases and the V segment lost 0 bases, leaving 10 bases of the junction unmatched. CDR3 sequence: CSARDILAGGHGEQFF. Written as DNA, the CDR3 is TGCAGTGCTAGAGATATTCTAGCGGGAGGGCACGGGGAGCAGTTCTTC.

The V call is TRBV6-1, the J call TRBJ2-3; D possibly corresponds to TRBD2 (6 bases). This CDR3 spans 15 amino acids. V was clipped by 6 bases and J by 8 bases, with 21 bases between them. The germline V gene encodes CDR1 MNHNS and CDR2 SASEGT. DNA of the CDR3: TGTGCCAGCAGCCCCTGGGCGGGGAGTTCCCGTACGCAGTATTTT. It yields the protein CASSPWAGSSRTQYF.

This clonotype was found a few times. The chain recombines TRBV11-1 with TRBJ1-5; D gene unclear. The CDR3 spans 18 residues. The germline CDR1 and CDR2 sequences are SGHAT and FQDESV (reference sequence). Between the trimmed V and J ends, which lost 0 bases and 5 bases, there was a span of 20 bases. DNA of the CDR3: TGTGCCAGCAGCTTAGCGGGCAGGAAGGGAACTATCGATCAGCCCCAGCATTTT. Translated: CASSLAGRKGTIDQPQHF.

The chain uses TRBV11-2 and TRBJ2-1; D ambiguous. V lost 5 bases and J 13 bases, leaving 15 bases between the germline ends. CDR3 length: 12 residues. Looked up from germline, CDR1 is SGHAT and CDR2 is FQNNGV. CDR3: CASSPLQIGQFF. Here the CDR3 DNA reads TGTGCCAGCAGCCCCCTTCAGATAGGACAGTTCTTC.

The chain joins TRBV5-1 to TRBJ1-6; 7 nucleotides agree with TRBD1. CDR3 length: 14 amino acids. Germline lookup yields CDR1 SGHRS and CDR2 YFSETQ. J lost 10 bases, V lost 4 bases, and 8 bases had no gene match. Here the CDR3 reads CASSVTGVDSPLHF. CDR3 sequence (DNA): TGCGCCAGCAGCGTTACAGGGGTGGACTCACCCCTCCACTTT.

In its sample, this clonotype was seen a few times. The chain couples TRBV6-1 to TRBJ1-1, with D possibly matching TRBD1 (5 bases). Germline assignment: CDR1 MNHNS and CDR2 SASEGT. The germline V and J ends were trimmed by 6 bases and 4 bases, with 15 bases remaining between them. This CDR3 contains 14 residues. CDR3 in amino acids: CASRPQGRVTEAFF. The CDR3, as DNA: TGTGCCAGCAGACCCCAGGGTCGGGTCACTGAAGCTTTCTTT.

The sample holds many counts of this clonotype. The CDR3 DNA sequence: TGTGCCAGCAGCCAAGATTACGGGACTGAAGCTTTCTTT. It yields the protein CASSQDYGTEAFF. This chain links TRBV4-2 with TRBJ1-1, with D hard to call. The V end lost 0 bases, the J end lost 5 bases, and 7 bases lay between the germline ends. CDR3 length: 13 amino acids. CDR1 is LGHNA and CDR2 is YNFKEQ in the germline V gene.

V usage is TRBV20-1 and J usage is TRBJ2-3, with TRBD2 matching 11 bases. Germline V lookup: CDR1 DFQATT, CDR2 SNEGSKA (reference sequence). Trimming cost V 0 bases and J 3 bases; bases outside gene matches: 8. The CDR3 sequence is 17 residues long. CDR3 DNA sequence: TGCAGTGCTAGAGACCGAACTAGCGGGAGTCTGACAGATACGCAGTATTTT. Protein sequence: CSARDRTSGSLTDTQYF.

V and J are TRBV20-1 and TRBJ2-7; D might be TRBD1 (6 bases). Per germline, CDR1 DFQATT and CDR2 SNEGSKA (reference sequence). Trimming removed 1 base at V and 3 bases at J, with 13 bases between. The CDR3 loop spans 14 amino acids. CDR3 in amino acids: CSARGPWDNYEQYF. The CDR3 bases are TGCAGTGCTAGAGGTCCGTGGGACAACTACGAGCAGTACTTC.

The CDR3 sequence is CASSFGLAGTDTQYF. The CDR3 DNA reads TGTGCCAGCAGCTTTGGACTAGCCGGCACAGATACGCAGTATTTT. This chain connects TRBV11-2 to TRBJ2-3, with 8 bases aligning to TRBD2. Germline V gene sequence: CDR1 SGHAT, CDR2 FQNNGV. Unmatched junction bases numbered 3, after V lost 3 bases and J lost 1 base. This CDR3 region has 15 residues.